This is a list of T cell receptor beta chains from one sample in a study of Ad26.COV2.S vaccination and SARS-CoV-2 variants. Data came from immunoSEQ multiplex PCR; TCRdb stores just in-frame clones and leaves some out. The repertoire holds hundreds of thousands of clones, with more than 70% as singletons. The sequences come from peripheral blood, collected in a trial of Ad26.COV2.S vaccine versus placebo. The receptors stem from a person aged 18-65 years who received the Ad26.COV2.S COVID-19 vaccine or a placebo. CDR3s include the opening cysteine and the closing phenylalanine or tryptophan. D genes are given only for firm matches. The size of a clone is reported for some rows only, either as once, few or many, or as a class for expanded clones.

>TRBD2|-|14|TRBJ2-1|TRBV11-2
CASSLDGGGNEQFF
TGTGCCAGCAGCTTAGATGGGGGGGGGAATGAGCAGTTCTTC
>-|once|15|TRBJ1-2|TRBV11-2
CASSLDPTGRIGYTF
TGTGCCAGCAGCTTAGATCCCACAGGGCGAATTGGCTACACCTTC
>-|-|11|TRBJ2-7|TRBV20-1
CSAAVDYEQYF
TGCAGTGCTGCGGTCGACTACGAGCAGTACTTC
>-|-|13|TRBJ1-1|TRBV9
CASSVGTYTEAFF
TGTGCCAGCAGCGTAGGTACCTACACTGAAGCTTTCTTT
>-|-|16|TRBJ1-2|TRBV11-2
CASSLTPMGPNYGYTF
TGTGCCAGCAGCTTAACCCCGATGGGACCAAACTATGGCTACACCTTC
>TRBD2|-|16|TRBJ2-3|TRBV11-2
CASSLALGTNTDTQYF
TGTGCCAGCAGCTTAGCCTTAGGGACTAACACAGATACGCAGTATTTT
>-|-|14|TRBJ2-1|TRBV29-1
CSVLQGASYNEQFF
TGCAGCGTTCTGCAAGGGGCCTCCTACAATGAGCAGTTCTTC
>-|-|12|TRBJ2-3|TRBV10-1
CASSESGDTQYF
TGCGCCAGCAGTGAGTCGGGGGATACGCAGTATTTT
>-|once|14|TRBJ2-1|TRBV5-1
CASSLEGQYNEQFF
TGCGCCAGCAGCTTGGAAGGTCAGTACAATGAGCAGTTCTTC
>-|-|13|TRBJ1-3|TRBV30
CAWSTDSGNTIYF
TGTGCCTGGAGTACCGACTCTGGAAACACCATATATTTT
>-|-|15|TRBJ1-1|TRBV4-2
CASSFRAQVNTEAFF
TGTGCCAGCAGCTTCAGAGCCCAGGTGAACACTGAAGCTTTCTTT
>-|-|14|TRBJ1-1|TRBV5-1
CASSLLPGGTEAFF
TGCGCCAGCAGCCTACTCCCTGGTGGCACTGAAGCTTTCTTT
>-|-|13|TRBJ2-6|TRBV7-9
CAHGVSGANVLTF
TGTGCCCACGGAGTCTCTGGGGCCAACGTCCTGACTTTC
>TRBD1|-|17|TRBJ2-2|TRBV3-1/TRBV3-2
CASSRDRALSNTGELFF
TGTGCCAGCAGCCGGGACAGGGCCCTTTCGAACACCGGGGAGCTGTTTTTT
>TRBD1|-|14|TRBJ1-5|TRBV30
CAWSARQGSQPQHF
TGTGCCTGGAGTGCCCGACAGGGGAGTCAGCCCCAGCATTTT
>-|-|14|TRBJ2-7|TRBV27
CASSPTEGGYEQYF
TGTGCCAGCAGTCCCACCGAGGGAGGCTACGAGCAGTACTTC
>-|-|17|TRBJ1-2|TRBV5-8
CASSLRLFWPMNYGYTF
TGTGCCAGCAGCTTGCGGTTATTCTGGCCGATGAACTATGGCTACACCTTC
>-|few|11|TRBJ2-7|TRBV10-1
CASSQGYEQYF
TGCGCCAGCAGTCAGGGTTACGAGCAGTACTTC
>TRBD2|-|16|TRBJ2-1|TRBV10-3
CAIRRELAGGHDEQFF
TGTGCCATCAGACGAGAACTAGCGGGAGGTCATGATGAGCAGTTCTTC